A selection of T cell receptor beta chains follows, all from one sample in a study of shared clonotypes between healthy human individuals. The assay was immunoSEQ multiplex PCR, and TCRdb's table has in-frame clones only and misses some. The top ten hold roughly 1.1% of the sample, which has some 2,000,000 clones, about 94% seen once. Source material: naive CD8+ T cells sorted from blood. These receptors all stem from a man aged 18 to 29 in good health. Each CDR3 is given with its conserved first and last residue. Fields, in order: V gene, J gene, CDR3 protein.

TRBV7-9	TRBJ2-2	CASSLSQGRPNTGELFF
TRBV27	TRBJ2-1	CASTSRTSGSSYNEQFF
TRBV11-2	TRBJ2-7	CASSLEPVEQYF
TRBV9	TRBJ2-1	CASSSGTSGFYNEQFF
TRBV27	TRBJ2-1	CASKGRGGYNEQFF
TRBV28	TRBJ1-1	CASSSTFEREGTEAFF
TRBV2	TRBJ1-1	CASSGEEHTEAFF
TRBV7-9	TRBJ1-1	CASRTGTGDTEAFF
TRBV4-1	TRBJ2-7	CASSQQLPSAGGPYYEQYF
TRBV6-1	TRBJ2-7	CASSEGGETYEQYF
TRBV6-4	TRBJ2-2	CASSDSLGTGELFF
TRBV4-1	TRBJ2-5	CASSYDGTGEETQYF
TRBV9	TRBJ1-3	CASSVGGGTLGNTIYF
TRBV9	TRBJ2-7	CASSVGGSLAYEQYF
TRBV9	TRBJ1-4	CASSSMTGVENEKLFF
TRBV10-3	TRBJ2-1	CAISGVASDLYEQFF
TRBV30	TRBJ2-7	CAWTSGVEDEQYF
TRBV14	TRBJ2-1	CASSSGLAFLYNEQFF
TRBV5-4	TRBJ2-7	CASSPGVASYEQYF
TRBV27	TRBJ2-7	CASSFRTGYEQYF
TRBV2	TRBJ2-1	CASQGSYNEQFF
TRBV29-1	TRBJ1-2	CSVDAVIYGYTF
TRBV10-2	TRBJ2-5	CALEVGETQYF
TRBV4-3	TRBJ2-1	CASSQAWRSSYNEQFF
TRBV2	TRBJ2-7	CASKLDSEQYF